A single sample is the source of the 5 T cell receptor beta chains below, sequenced in a study of shared clonotypes between healthy human individuals (dated by TCRdb to between 2020 and 2021). Libraries were constructed by the immunoSEQ multiplex PCR assay. This immuneACCESS table, as held by TCRdb, lists in-frame sequences with V and J called but not all clones. Of the missing ones, under half trace to an unresolved V gene in checked studies; the others have no known cause. Present in this sample are 2 million to 2.5 million clones, under 95% of which were seen just once. The ten largest clones represent more than 1.5% of the sample. For the CD8 naive samples, CD45RO-negative cells were positively selected for CCR7, yielding a CD45RA+CCR7+ population from which TemRA cells were excluded. Material: naive CD8+ T cells from PBMCs. This specimen's cell subset or site label, per the study, means: CD45RA+CCR7+. The receptors here all came from a man aged 18 to 35 in good health. Some clones in this sample may be carry-over from other donors' samples.

The rearrangement links TRBV27 to TRBJ2-3; no firm D call. In germline, CDR1 is MNHEY, CDR2 SMNVEV (reference sequence). V lost 5 bases to trimming and J lost 0 bases, with 12 bases between them. The CDR3 has 15 amino acids. CDR3 DNA sequence: TGTGCCAGCAGTCTCCGACCCACTAGCACAGATACGCAGTATTTT. This gives the protein CASSLRPTSTDTQYF.

The chain carries TRBV11-2 and TRBJ1-2; a weak D match, TRBD1 (5 bases). The CDR3 totals 15 residues. V was shortened by 5 bases and J by 4 bases, with 17 bases between the two germline ends. From germline, CDR1 is SGHAT and CDR2 FQNNGV. CDR3 sequence (DNA): TGTGCCAGCAGCCCCTCCCGGGGCGCGTTCTATGGCTACACCTTC. It yields the protein CASSPSRGAFYGYTF.

The genes are TRBV5-4 and TRBJ1-1; 9 nucleotides match TRBD1. CDR3 size: 15 residues. Germline V gene sequence: CDR1 SGHNT, CDR2 YYREEE (reference sequence). J gave up 4 bases and V 4 bases, and 8 bases lay outside the gene matches. DNA for the CDR3: TGTGCCAGCAGCGCGACAGGGGGGGATGGCACTGAAGCTTTCTTT. Translation: CASSATGGDGTEAFF.

Regarding this clone: This sample also contains other DNA sequences that code for the same CDR3. The rearrangement joins TRBV6-1 to TRBJ2-7; D remains ambiguous. Between the trimmed V and J ends, which lost 1 base and 1 base, there was a span of 5 bases. The CDR3 spans 13 residues. Germline V gene lookup returns CDR1 MNHNS and CDR2 SASEGT. In DNA, the CDR3 is TGTGCCAGCAGTGAAGGGGAATCCTACGAGCAGTACTTC. Translation: CASSEGESYEQYF.

The chain links TRBV27 to TRBJ2-7; D is unresolved. Trimming shortened V by 3 bases and J by 3 bases, and 12 bases separated the two germline ends. CDR1 is MNHEY, CDR2 SMNVEV, per germline (reference sequence). The CDR3 runs to 14 residues. The CDR3 reads CASSFHRILYEQYF. For the CDR3, the DNA is TGTGCCAGCAGTTTCCACAGAATTCTCTACGAGCAGTACTTC.